Listed here is a single TCR beta chain. It lacks a known antigen. Per-nucleotide qualities are absent, and no much larger clonotype sits a single base away. Each collaborating institution followed its own protocols to collect whole blood in K2EDTA tubes. For TCRbeta analysis, collaborators shipped samples in one of three forms: frozen whole blood, isolated PBMCs, or DNA extracted from either of those sample types. This sample is drawn from a study of blood T cell repertoires in COVID-19 (TCRdb year 2020). In the study overall: Samples from collaborators originated in the United States, Italy and Spain and spanned both the acute and convalescent phases of COVID-19. The repertoires were released in a freely available public database meant as a resource for research on the immune response to SARS-CoV-2. The prospective study material was composed of cDNA or gDNA derived from T cells, B-cell-depleted T cells, or PBMCs. Deeply sampled blood TCRbeta repertoires from subjects exposed to, actively infected with, or recovered from COVID-19 were included in the dataset. Nearly every sample came with metadata listing a de-identified subject ID, COVID-19 status, age in years and sex. Where available, HLA class I and class II types were taken from metadata supplied by the sample provider and were not determined by assay-based typing. Samples were obtained from the ongoing ImmuneRACE study (first 160 participants) and from over 1,000 subjects provided by 6 global collaborators.

CDR1 and CDR2 are read off the germline V gene (reference sequence) as GTSNPN and SVGIG. Taken from cysteine to phenylalanine, the CDR3 has 13 residues. The DNA shown is the 39-base CDR3, in frame from base 1. V sheds 1 base and J sheds 2 bases, leaving 8 bases between their ends. Findings and caveats that apply to the study as a whole: The quantity of clinical and demographic metadata differed by source and by participant and was supplied without curation.

TCRbeta CDR3 regions were amplified from genomic DNA by means of the immunoSEQ Assay, a bias-controlled multiplex PCR. The authors' analysis ran thus. The number of nucleated cells in each sample was estimated by amplification of reference gene primers within the assay. To quantify the absolute abundance of each unique TCRbeta CDR3 rearrangement, sequence reads were collapsed and filtered. For each sample, productive Simpson clonality was calculated by taking the square root of Simpson's diversity index across productive rearrangements. TCRdb took over this immuneACCESS table, retaining in-frame rearrangements with V and J assigned. Such tables are incomplete; in checked studies, under half of the missing clones stem from an unresolved V gene, and the remainder is unexplained. V and J calls plus clone size are reproduced from that table; the DNA served to infer D and trimming. In this sample the table shows more than 85,000 clones, roughly 82% of which occur a single time. The ten largest clones represent roughly 25% of the sample.

The receptor was isolated from a man between 60 and 75 years old with acute or convalescent COVID-19. The sequence joins TRBV30 to TRBJ1-1, with a tentative D gene TRBD1 over 5 matching bases. The sample taken for sequencing was peripheral blood. The nucleotide sequence is TGTGCCTGGAGTGGACAGCTTAACACTGAAGCTTTCTTT. Translation gives CAWSGQLNTEAFF.